The sequence of this T cell receptor (beta chain) was determined in a study of cytomegalovirus exposure and HLA in healthy donors. As for the study in general: Among the roughly 400 genotyped donors, 81% were placed in the Caucasian-associated ancestry cluster.

This clone was observed a handful of times. The antigen remains undetermined. V lost 0 bases and J lost 4; bases outside the gene matches: 9. This CDR3 is built from 15 residues. Per the germline V gene, CDR1 is GTSNPN and CDR2 is SVGIG (reference sequence). PCR used 60 Vbeta primers and 13 Jbeta primers. Assay used: immunoSEQ multiplex PCR; TCRdb lists only in-frame clones, some missing. This sample has some 200,000 clones, with 81% found just once. Study-wide results and limits: Some public TCRs appeared in many individuals, while most sequences were rare. Later, an analysis found that common viral pathogens appeared to be linked with several of the most significant clusters. The sole available immune exposure information was CMV serostatus.

Sequenced material: PBMCs. The V gene is TRBV30, the J gene TRBJ2-7, with 7 bases identical to TRBD2. The sequence was collected from a woman aged 30 to 39 in good health and CMV-seronegative. DNA for the CDR3: TGTGCCTGGAGTGTAAGGGCGGGAGTGCCGTACGAGCAGTACTTC. The encoded protein is CAWSVRAGVPYEQYF.